Listed below are T cell receptor beta chains from one sample, sequenced in a study of blood T cell repertoires in COVID-19. Generated by immunoSEQ multiplex PCR, the TCRdb table keeps only in-frame clones and is missing some. The table lists about 310,000 clones, about nine tenths of them singletons. Sequences were obtained from PBMCs or T cells enriched from blood (not recorded which). Receptor source: a man aged 60 to 75 who had recovered from COVID-19. Each CDR3 is given with its conserved first and last residue. The D gene is left open where the match is weak. The listing skips clone size in some rows; elsewhere it reads once, few, many or a size class.

size,D,J,V,DNA,CDR3
-,-,TRBJ2-1,TRBV7-3,TGTGCCAGCAGCTTATTACGAACAGACAATGAGCAGTTCTTC,CASSLLRTDNEQFF
-,TRBD1,TRBJ1-6,TRBV19,TGTGCCAGTAGTATAGATCGGACAGGGGGCACCAGGTCACCCCTCCACTTT,CASSIDRTGGTRSPLHF
-,TRBD2,TRBJ2-1,TRBV5-1,TGCGCCAGCAGCTTCGGGGGGAATTACAATGAGCAGTTCTTC,CASSFGGNYNEQFF
-,TRBD1,TRBJ1-2,TRBV4-3,TGCGCCAGCAGCCAAGGGGGACAGGGGGCTCGTGGCTACACCTTC,CASSQGGQGARGYTF
once,-,TRBJ2-7,TRBV27,TGTGCCAGCAGTAGCTATCAGGGAGGCCCCTACGAGCAGTACTTC,CASSSYQGGPYEQYF
few,-,TRBJ1-1,TRBV19,TGTGCCAGTGGGAAGGCGGGGGGACCTGAAGCTTTCTTT,CASGKAGGPEAFF
-,-,TRBJ2-7,TRBV28,TGTGCCAGCAGTTTGAGCATTTGGGAGCAGTACTTC,CASSLSIWEQYF
few,-,TRBJ1-1,TRBV5-6,TGTGCCAGCAGCTCCATGAACACTGAAGCTTTCTTT,CASSSMNTEAFF
-,-,TRBJ1-1,TRBV2,TGTGCCAGCAGTGGCCCAAACAGAGACACTGAAGCTTTCTTT,CASSGPNRDTEAFF
-,-,TRBJ1-2,TRBV15,TGTGCCACCAGCAGTCCCGGGACACTTGGGCCTGATGGCTACACCTTC,CATSSPGTLGPDGYTF
-,-,TRBJ1-4,TRBV28,TGTGCCAGCAGAAGTGCGGGGGGGAGTGAAAAACTGTTTTTT,CASRSAGGSEKLFF
-,-,TRBJ1-6,TRBV14,TGTGCCAGCAGCCAAGATCTAGTGTCAAATTCACCCCTCCACTTT,CASSQDLVSNSPLHF
-,-,TRBJ2-3,TRBV5-4,TGTGCCACAGGGTCGGCAACCCTGAGCACAGATACGCAGTATTTT,CATGSATLSTDTQYF
-,TRBD2,TRBJ2-7,TRBV6-1,TGTGCCAGCAGTGAAGCCCCGTCTAGCGGGAGGAGGGTGCAGTACTTC,CASSEAPSSGRRVQYF
-,-,TRBJ1-1,TRBV24-1,TGTGCCACCAGTGGAGCGGGGGCCGCGAACACTGAAGCTTTCTTT,CATSGAGAANTEAFF
-,-,TRBJ2-7,TRBV6-2/TRBV6-3,TGTGCCAGCAGTTACTCGTGGACAGCAACCTACGAGCAGTACTTC,CASSYSWTATYEQYF
few,TRBD1,TRBJ1-6,TRBV19,TGTGCCAGTACCCTCAATATACAGGGGAATAATTCACCCCTCCACTTT,CASTLNIQGNNSPLHF
-,TRBD2,TRBJ2-3,TRBV10-3,TGTGCCATCAAAAATCAACCGGGAGGCTCCACAGATACGCAGTATTTT,CAIKNQPGGSTDTQYF
-,-,TRBJ2-2,TRBV25-1,TGTGCCAGCAGTGAATCAACACCGAACACCGGGGAGCTGTTTTTT,CASSESTPNTGELFF
-,-,TRBJ2-7,TRBV16,TGTGCCAGCAGCCAATCGCGGGGCTCCGAGCAGTACTTC,CASSQSRGSEQYF
once,TRBD1,TRBJ2-7,TRBV5-1,TGCGCCAGCAGGCCCGGGACAGGGTCCTACGAGCAGTACTTC,CASRPGTGSYEQYF
-,-,TRBJ1-1,TRBV19,TGTGCCAGTAGTATTCGGGAGGCGTACACTGAAGCTTTCTTT,CASSIREAYTEAFF
-,-,TRBJ2-7,TRBV11-2,TGTGCCAGCAGCCCCCGGACAGACGACAGAGCAGTCTACGAGCAGTACTTC,CASSPRTDDRAVYEQYF
-,-,TRBJ1-5,TRBV28,TGTGCCAGCAGCCCCGGGGGGCAGACTTTACATCAGCCCCAGCATTTT,CASSPGGQTLHQPQHF
-,TRBD2,TRBJ2-5,TRBV24-1,TGTGCCACCAGTAGCGGGGGGCCTCGAGAGACCCAGTACTTC,CATSSGGPRETQYF
once,-,TRBJ1-1,TRBV6-5,TGTGCCAGCAGTTACTTCTGGAACACTGAAGCTTTCTTT,CASSYFWNTEAFF
once,TRBD2,TRBJ2-1,TRBV9,TGTGCCAGCAGCGATAGCGGGAGTGCTTACAATGAGCAGTTCTTC,CASSDSGSAYNEQFF
once,TRBD1,TRBJ1-5,TRBV10-3,TGTGCCATCAGTGAGTCGACCGGGACAGGGTATAGGCCCCAGCATTTT,CAISESTGTGYRPQHF
-,-,TRBJ2-7,TRBV9,TGTGCCAGCAGCGTAGACCGCCGGTCGGGCGAGCAGTACTTC,CASSVDRRSGEQYF
once,TRBD2,TRBJ2-1,TRBV7-3,TGTGCCAGCAGCCTTGGGACTAGCGGCTACAATGAGCAGTTCTTC,CASSLGTSGYNEQFF
-,-,TRBJ1-6,TRBV5-1,TGCGCCAGCAGCTTGGTTCCAGGTCGTCATAATTCACCCCTCCACTTT,CASSLVPGRHNSPLHF
-,-,TRBJ2-1,TRBV11-2,TGTGCCAGCAGCTTTAGTCTCGGCGGGTACTCCTACAATGAGCAGTTCTTC,CASSFSLGGYSYNEQFF
-,TRBD1,TRBJ2-2,TRBV4-1,TGCGCCAGCAGCCAGAGAGACAGGGGATACACCGGGGAGCTGTTTTTT,CASSQRDRGYTGELFF
few,-,TRBJ1-2,TRBV11-2,TGTGCCAGCAGCCATATAAATCAGGGGCATGGGAACTATGGCTACACCTTC,CASSHINQGHGNYGYTF
-,-,TRBJ2-1,TRBV24-1,TGTGCCACCAGTGACCCCAGTCTAGCCCCAGTTAATGAGCAGTTCTTC,CATSDPSLAPVNEQFF
-,-,TRBJ2-7,TRBV7-2,TGTGCCAGCAGCTTCATGACAGCCTCCTACGAGCAGTACTTC,CASSFMTASYEQYF
-,-,TRBJ2-3,TRBV4-1,TGCGCCAGCAGCCATATGCAGGGCACAGATACGCAGTATTTT,CASSHMQGTDTQYF
-,-,TRBJ2-5,TRBV5-1,TGCGCCAGCAGCTTAGGGGGAGGGGAGACCCAGTACTTC,CASSLGGGETQYF